This T cell receptor (beta chain) was profiled in a study of control samples from healthy donors and cancer patients (dated by TCRdb to about 2020). Worth noting for this clone: It lacks a known antigen. No much larger clonotype is one base removed from it; base qualities were not supplied.

Libraries came from the immunoSEQ multiplex PCR assay. TCRdb limited this immuneACCESS table to in-frame rearrangements with V and J called. A share of clones is missing; checked studies link under half to unresolved V genes, and the rest is unexplained. The sample table holds about 100,000 clones, of which approximately 80% were seen once. Roughly a fifth of the sample lies in the top ten. The germline ends are 16 bases apart after V is trimmed by 10 bases and J by 3 bases. Spanning cysteine to phenylalanine, the CDR3 consists of 14 amino acids. Kept here is only the CDR3 DNA, which spans 42 bases and is read in frame from base 1. CDR1 and CDR2 were assigned from the germline V gene as SNHLY and FYNNEI.

The receptor was derived from a man aged 25 to 40 in good health. The chain is encoded by TRBV2 joined to TRBJ2-1; the D gene remains uncertain. Input material: blood. Here the CDR3 is given as CATRPDPLYNEQFF. The nucleotide sequence reads as follows: TGTGCCACCAGGCCCGACCCGCTCTACAATGAGCAGTTCTTC.